These T cell receptor beta chains were read from a single sample in a study of blood T cell repertoires in COVID-19. The protocol was immunoSEQ multiplex PCR, while the TCRdb copy is restricted to in-frame clones and leaves out a portion. The profile covers some 200,000 clones, with roughly 76% appearing a single time and about 10% taken by the ten largest. Sample: peripheral blood. The receptors were sampled from a woman between 40 and 55 years old with COVID-19, enrolled during active disease. CDR3s include the opening cysteine and the closing phenylalanine or tryptophan. The D gene is left open where the match is weak. Some rows have no size entry. The others give once, few or many, or a class for an expanded clone.

clone size | D gene | J gene | V gene | CDR3 protein | CDR3 DNA
- | TRBD2 | TRBJ2-3 | TRBV2 | CASSDWGASSSGLGTDTQYF | TGTGCCAGCAGTGATTGGGGGGCCTCGAGCTCGGGACTAGGCACAGATACGCAGTATTTT
few | - | TRBJ1-1 | TRBV2 | CASSDTNTEAFF | TGTGCCAGCAGTGACACTAACACTGAAGCTTTCTTT
- | TRBD2 | TRBJ2-1 | TRBV7-9 | CASSPSGGGRYEQFF | TGTGCCAGCAGTCCGAGTGGGGGCGGGAGGTATGAGCAGTTCTTC
few | TRBD1 | TRBJ1-2 | TRBV4-2 | CASSQPGQGPGYTF | TGTGCCAGCAGCCAACCAGGACAGGGGCCTGGCTACACCTTC
- | TRBD2 | TRBJ2-1 | TRBV19 | CASGLAGANEQFF | TGTGCCAGCGGACTAGCGGGAGCTAATGAGCAGTTCTTC
few | - | TRBJ1-1 | TRBV2 | CASSLQTPEAFF | TGTGCCAGCAGTTTGCAGACACCTGAAGCTTTCTTT
- | TRBD1 | TRBJ1-1 | TRBV4-2 | CASSQRTGGMGTEAFF | TGTGCCAGCAGCCAAAGGACAGGGGGAATGGGGACTGAAGCTTTCTTT
- | - | TRBJ2-2 | TRBV29-1 | CSAVTGEMGGELFF | TGCAGCGCCGTTACTGGGGAGATGGGCGGGGAGCTGTTTTTT
- | - | TRBJ2-2 | TRBV2 | CASRAPANTGELFF | TGTGCCAGCAGGGCACCCGCGAACACCGGGGAGCTGTTTTTT
- | - | TRBJ2-6 | TRBV19 | CASSTQGISGANVLTF | TGTGCCAGTAGTACTCAGGGGATCTCTGGGGCCAACGTCCTGACTTTC
- | - | TRBJ2-7 | TRBV29-1 | CSVVGVPSSSDYEQYF | TGCAGCGTGGTCGGGGTACCTAGCTCATCAGACTACGAGCAGTACTTC
- | TRBD2 | TRBJ2-1 | TRBV14 | CASSQAVISGTGNEQFF | TGTGCCAGCAGCCAAGCGGTGATTAGCGGGACTGGTAATGAGCAGTTCTTC
once | - | TRBJ1-5 | TRBV19 | CASSMGGGLNQPQHF | TGTGCCAGTAGTATGGGCGGAGGACTCAATCAGCCCCAGCATTTT